These T cell receptor beta chains were read from a single sample in a study of T-cell memory formation after mild COVID-19. TCRdb called the 5' RACE reads again in MiXCR, with one record for every CDR3 protein. The table shows around 140,000 distinct CDR3 sequences, with 15% to 20% occurring only once. Material: PBMCs or a T cell subset sorted from them (not recorded which). The receptors shown here come from an adult woman who had mild COVID-19 (a few samples of this study predate the infection). Cell type and time point are not known. Both conserved end residues are part of each CDR3. D genes are given only for firm matches. Size tells how often a clone was seen (once, few, many) or the class of an expanded clone, and some rows leave it out.

CDR3: CASRRVPGANVLTF
DNA: TGTGCCAGCAGGAGGGTCCCTGGGGCCAACGTCCTGACTTTC
V: TRBV6-5
length: 14
D: .
J: TRBJ2-6
size: .

CDR3: CATSRDITRQGYGYTF
DNA: TGTGCCACCAGCAGAGACATCACTAGACAGGGATATGGCTACACCTTC
V: TRBV15
length: 16
D: TRBD1
J: TRBJ1-2
size: few

CDR3: CASSLGNPDTQYF
DNA: TGTGCCAGCAGTTTAGGAAACCCAGATACGCAGTATTTT
V: TRBV12-3/TRBV12-4
length: 13
D: .
J: TRBJ2-3
size: .

CDR3: CASSHSGGATLGNTDTQYF
DNA: TGTGCCAGCAGCCATAGCGGGGGGGCAACACTCGGCAACACAGATACGCAGTATTTT
V: TRBV12-3/TRBV12-4
length: 19
D: TRBD2
J: TRBJ2-3
size: few

CDR3: CASSGHSGRARQTQYF
DNA: TGTGCCAGCAGTGGCCATAGCGGGAGGGCCCGTCAGACCCAGTACTTC
V: TRBV2
length: 16
D: TRBD2
J: TRBJ2-5
size: few

CDR3: CASSLYRRSNSPLHF
DNA: TGTGCCAGCAGCTTGTACAGGCGCTCTAATTCACCCCTCCACTTT
V: TRBV5-4
length: 15
D: .
J: TRBJ1-6
size: .

CDR3: CASSLYARGGRGTDTQYF
DNA: TGTGCCAGCAGCCTCTATGCTCGGGGGGGGCGAGGAACAGATACGCAGTATTTT
V: TRBV11-2
length: 18
D: TRBD2
J: TRBJ2-3
size: few

CDR3: CASTFLGGNTEAFF
DNA: TGTGCCAGCACCTTTTTAGGGGGAAACACTGAAGCTTTCTTT
V: TRBV7-8
length: 14
D: .
J: TRBJ1-1
size: .

CDR3: CASSSQTQGGGANVLTF
DNA: TGCGCCAGCAGCTCGCAAACGCAGGGCGGCGGGGCCAACGTCCTGACTTTC
V: TRBV5-1
length: 17
D: .
J: TRBJ2-6
size: few

CDR3: CASRKDHSGANVLTF
DNA: TGTGCCAGTAGGAAAGACCACTCTGGGGCCAACGTCCTGACTTTC
V: TRBV19
length: 15
D: .
J: TRBJ2-6
size: many

CDR3: CASTYGQGANEQFF
DNA: TGTGCCAGCACCTATGGACAGGGGGCCAATGAGCAGTTCTTC
V: TRBV27
length: 14
D: TRBD1
J: TRBJ2-1
size: few

CDR3: CASIHQGGTEAFF
DNA: TGTGCCAGCATCCACCAGGGAGGCACTGAAGCTTTCTTT
V: TRBV3-1
length: 13
D: .
J: TRBJ1-1
size: .

CDR3: CASSVSGTSDDEQYF
DNA: TGCGCCAGCAGTGTGTCCGGGACTAGTGACGACGAGCAGTACTTC
V: TRBV4-1
length: 15
D: TRBD2
J: TRBJ2-7
size: .

CDR3: CASSPPYAGELFF
DNA: TGTGCCAGCAGTCCCCCTTACGCCGGGGAGCTGTTTTTT
V: TRBV6-5
length: 13
D: .
J: TRBJ2-2
size: .

CDR3: CASSTRTSGRIYEQYF
DNA: TGTGCCAGTAGTACCCGGACTAGCGGGAGAATATACGAGCAGTACTTC
V: TRBV19
length: 16
D: TRBD2
J: TRBJ2-7
size: few

CDR3: CASRTRQLRAFF
DNA: TGTGCCAGCCGAACCAGACAGCTACGAGCTTTCTTT
V: TRBV12-3/TRBV12-4
length: 12
D: .
J: TRBJ1-1
size: .

CDR3: CSVVGGWPYNEQFF
DNA: TGCAGCGTCGTTGGGGGTTGGCCCTACAATGAGCAGTTCTTC
V: TRBV29-1
length: 14
D: .
J: TRBJ2-1
size: few

CDR3: CASSLITSGGYEQYF
DNA: TGTGCCAGCAGCTTAATTACTAGCGGGGGGTACGAGCAGTACTTC
V: TRBV7-8
length: 15
D: TRBD2
J: TRBJ2-7
size: .

CDR3: CSVQGARGYTF
DNA: TGCAGCGTCCAGGGGGCGCGTGGCTACACCTTC
V: TRBV29-1
length: 11
D: TRBD1
J: TRBJ1-2
size: .

CDR3: CSVLGRDIGFYEQYF
DNA: TGCAGCGTTCTAGGCCGGGACATCGGGTTCTACGAGCAGTACTTC
V: TRBV29-1
length: 15
D: .
J: TRBJ2-7
size: .

CDR3: CASSLAGRSIQYF
DNA: TGCGCCAGCAGCTTGGCGGGACGGAGCATTCAGTACTTC
V: TRBV5-1
length: 13
D: .
J: TRBJ2-4
size: few

CDR3: CASSPTPDRRNTEAFF
DNA: TGTGCCAGCAGCCCCACCCCCGACAGGCGCAACACTGAAGCTTTCTTT
V: TRBV7-3
length: 16
D: .
J: TRBJ1-1
size: .

CDR3: CASSLDSGSNQPQHF
DNA: TGTGCCAGCAGCTTAGATTCAGGGAGCAATCAGCCCCAGCATTTT
V: TRBV7-2
length: 15
D: .
J: TRBJ1-5
size: few

CDR3: CSAKRVSEAFF
DNA: TGCAGTGCTAAACGGGTATCTGAAGCTTTCTTT
V: TRBV20-1
length: 11
D: .
J: TRBJ1-1
size: few

CDR3: CASGAGGRPYEQYF
DNA: TGTGCCAGTGGGGCAGGCGGGAGACCCTACGAGCAGTACTTC
V: TRBV19
length: 14
D: TRBD2
J: TRBJ2-7
size: few

CDR3: CSVRPSGEAQYF
DNA: TGCAGCGTTCGACCTAGCGGGGAGGCCCAGTACTTC
V: TRBV29-1
length: 12
D: TRBD2
J: TRBJ2-5
size: few

CDR3: CASSVGEGVWDEQFF
DNA: TGTGCCAGCAGCGTAGGTGAGGGAGTGTGGGATGAGCAGTTCTTC
V: TRBV9
length: 15
D: .
J: TRBJ2-1
size: .

CDR3: CASRNDRSNQPQHF
DNA: TGTGCCAGCAGAAACGACAGGTCCAATCAGCCCCAGCATTTT
V: TRBV12-3/TRBV12-4
length: 14
D: .
J: TRBJ1-5
size: few

CDR3: CASSLGTGFRNSPLHF
DNA: TGTGCCAGCAGCTTGGGGACAGGTTTTCGTAATTCACCCCTCCACTTT
V: TRBV7-9
length: 16
D: TRBD1
J: TRBJ1-6
size: .

CDR3: CATSMGRGRNQPQHF
DNA: TGTGCCACCAGCATGGGCCGGGGGCGAAATCAGCCCCAGCATTTT
V: TRBV15
length: 15
D: .
J: TRBJ1-5
size: .

CDR3: CSVREGGMQFF
DNA: TGCAGCGTTCGCGAGGGAGGAATGCAGTTCTTC
V: TRBV29-1
length: 11
D: .
J: TRBJ2-1
size: few

CDR3: CASSQERGAGEIAKNIQYF
DNA: TGCGCCAGCAGCCAAGAGAGGGGAGCGGGGGAAATAGCCAAAAACATTCAGTACTTC
V: TRBV4-1
length: 19
D: TRBD2
J: TRBJ2-4
size: .